The 32 T cell receptor beta chains below were found in one sample sequenced in a study of blood T cell repertoires in COVID-19. Some clones are missing from TCRdb's copy, which holds only in-frame ones; the method was immunoSEQ multiplex PCR. The sample holds about 59,000 clones, about 93% seen once. Sequencing used peripheral blood. The receptors come from a man older than 75 with acute or convalescent COVID-19.

The V call is TRBV5-4, the J call TRBJ2-5; 8 bases align to TRBD2. CDR1 and CDR2 (germline): SGHNT, YYREEE (reference sequence). The CDR3 is made up of 14 amino acids. Trimming cost V 4 bases and J 5 bases; bases outside gene matches: 7. For the CDR3, the DNA is TGTGCCAGCAGCACCCACCGGGGGGGGGAGACCCAGTACTTC. Protein: CASSTHRGGETQYF. Full variable domain (outside the CDR3, taken from reference TRBV5-4 and TRBJ2-5): ETGVTQSPTHLIKTRGQQVTLRCSSQSGHNTVSWYQQALGQGPQFIFQYYREEENGRGNFPPRFSGLQFPNYSSELNVNALELDDSALYLCASSTHRGGETQYFGPGTRLLVL.

This chain links TRBV5-4 with TRBJ2-7, with 13 bases identical to TRBD2. The CDR3 covers 16 residues. Unmatched junction bases numbered 7, after V lost 4 bases and J lost 3 bases. CDR1 and CDR2 (germline): SGHNT, YYREEE (reference sequence). CDR3 nucleotide sequence: TGTGCCAGCAGCCTGTCCGGGACTAGCGGGGTCTACGAGCAGTACTTC. Translation: CASSLSGTSGVYEQYF.

CDR3 coding DNA: TGTGCCAGCAGATCGGGACAGGAAAATGGCTACACCTTC. Translation: CASRSGQENGYTF. This rearrangement joins TRBV12-3 or TRBV12-4 to TRBJ1-2, with 8 bases lining up with TRBD1. This CDR3 region has 13 residues. The V and J ends lost 6 bases and 6 bases, in that order; junction bases with no gene match: 6.

On this clone: This sample includes further DNA sequences coding for the same CDR3. The chain recombines TRBV6-1 with TRBJ1-3; D not certain. Trimming pared 1 base from V and 7 bases from J, leaving 11 bases between. Germline V lookup: CDR1 MNHNS, CDR2 SASEGT. The CDR3 consists of 14 residues. The CDR3 nucleotides read TGTGCCAGCAGTGAAGGGGTTGTCGGGAACACCATATATTTT. Its protein is CASSEGVVGNTIYF.

The rearrangement uses TRBV4-2 and TRBJ2-3, with 10 bases that match TRBD2. The CDR3 is 16 residues long. CDR1 and CDR2 (germline): LGHNA, YNFKEQ. V shed 3 bases, J shed 6 bases, and the junction held 9 bases outside the gene matches. The CDR3 bases are TGTGCCAGCAGCCAGGGGGGACTAGCGCAGGGGGATACGCAGTATTTT. This translates into CASSQGGLAQGDTQYF.

The table lists this clone with a count of one. This sequence joins TRBV19 and TRBJ2-2; no firm D call. V was trimmed by 3 bases and J by 1 base, leaving 6 bases between them. The CDR3 totals 14 residues. CDR1 LNHDA and CDR2 SQIVND come from the germline V gene (reference sequence). CDR3 protein: CASSMIENTGELFF. The DNA for the CDR3 is TGTGCCAGTAGTATGATAGAGAACACCGGGGAGCTGTTTTTT.

The rearrangement joins TRBV5-1 to TRBJ2-7; TRBD1 is a possible D gene (6 bases). This CDR3 comprises 14 residues. Germline CDR1 is SGHRS and CDR2 is YFSETQ. V dropped 5 bases and J dropped 5 bases, with 17 bases sitting between them. This CDR3 reads CASRLTGTQNEQYF. The CDR3 nucleotides read TGCGCCAGCAGACTTACAGGGACCCAAAACGAGCAGTACTTC.

CDR3 sequence (DNA): TGCGCCAGCAGCATTACCGGGACAGTTTACAATGAGCAGTTCTTC. Its translation: CASSITGTVYNEQFF. The V gene is TRBV5-1, the J gene TRBJ2-1; 7 positions agree with TRBD1. The V gene's germline CDR1 is SGHRS and CDR2 YFSETQ. V lost 4 bases, J lost 4 bases, and 8 bases stayed unmatched. The CDR3 has 15 amino acids.

V usage is TRBV19 and J usage is TRBJ1-2, with D maybe TRBD1 (6 bases). CDR1 and CDR2 from the germline V gene are LNHDA and SQIVND (reference sequence). The CDR3 runs to 14 residues. V was shortened by 5 bases and J by 0 bases, with 10 bases between the two germline ends. This CDR3 reads CASSRDTPNYGYTF. The CDR3 coding sequence is TGTGCCAGTAGTCGGGACACTCCTAACTATGGCTACACCTTC.

This clone was counted once. The rearrangement links TRBV3-1 (or the pseudogene TRBV3-2) to TRBJ1-1; D is perhaps TRBD1 (6 bases). The CDR3 runs 15 residues. V was cut by 4 bases and J by 1 base, with 13 bases left in between. Germline V gene data show CDR1 as LGHDT and CDR2 as YNNKEL (reference sequence). CDR3 in DNA: TGTGCCAGCAGCCGAGGGGGGGACGGGAACACTGAAGCTTTCTTT. It encodes CASSRGGDGNTEAFF.

The rearrangement links TRBV6-1 to TRBJ2-7; possibly TRBD2 for D (5 bases). V gave up 1 base and J gave up 4 bases, with 20 bases separating them. The germline V gene has CDR1 MNHNS and CDR2 SASEGT. The CDR3 runs to 17 residues. CDR3 DNA sequence: TGTGCCAGCAGTGAAGTACGGGGATCTTCGGTCCCTTACGAGCAGTACTTC. Its protein product is CASSEVRGSSVPYEQYF.

The chain joins TRBV6-7 to TRBJ1-3; no definite D call. TRBV6-7 is classed as an ORF, of uncertain function. This CDR3 is 12 amino acids long. The V and J ends lost 10 bases and 9 bases respectively, with 16 bases between them. As DNA, the CDR3 is TGTGCCACTCTGGAGCGGTCGGGCACCATATATTTT. This codes for CATLERSGTIYF.

This chain connects TRBV7-8 to TRBJ2-7, with TRBD2 matching 13 bases. This CDR3 comprises 16 residues. Germline V gives CDR1 SGHVS, CDR2 FQNEAQ. V trimming: 3 bases; J trimming: 2 bases; junction bases outside the gene matches: 4. CDR3 residues: CASSLGTSGVPYEQYF. In DNA, the CDR3 is TGTGCCAGCAGCTTGGGGACTAGCGGGGTCCCCTACGAGCAGTACTTC.

This chain connects TRBV27 to TRBJ1-2; D not resolved. The CDR3 consists of 13 residues. Germline CDR1 reads MNHEY; CDR2 reads SMNVEV (reference sequence). The V and J ends lost 6 bases and 13 bases respectively, with 21 bases between them. The CDR3 bases are TGTGCCAGCAGCTTTGGAAAGAGCCTCAGGATCACCTTC. Translated, it gives CASSFGKSLRITF.

This chain joins TRBV9 and TRBJ1-2; D is undetermined. CDR1 is SGDLS, CDR2 YYNGEE, per germline. The CDR3 has 16 residues. V was pared by 3 bases and J by 4 bases, with 19 bases between. Here the CDR3 DNA reads TGTGCCAGCAGCGCTAGCTGGGCCTCAGCTGGCTATGGCTACACCTTC. Residues: CASSASWASAGYGYTF.

This chain joins TRBV19 and TRBJ2-1, with 10 bases aligning to TRBD2. Trimming at V came to 5 bases and at J to 7 bases, leaving 17 bases not matched to a gene. The V gene's germline CDR1 is LNHDA and CDR2 SQIVND (reference sequence). This CDR3 comprises 18 residues. The CDR3 is CASSLPRGSGGARNEQFF. CDR3 DNA sequence: TGTGCCAGTAGTTTACCCCGGGGAAGCGGGGGGGCAAGGAATGAGCAGTTCTTC.

The V call is TRBV7-2, the J call TRBJ2-3, with 8 bases matching TRBD2. This CDR3 comprises 17 residues. CDR1 is SGHTA, CDR2 FQGNSA, per germline. V was clipped by 5 bases and J by 1 base; unmatched bases: 11. CDR3 amino acids: CASSPPGGSGGTDTQYF. The DNA of the CDR3 is TGTGCCAGCAGCCCCCCTGGTGGTAGCGGGGGCACAGATACGCAGTATTTT.

The genes are TRBV7-9 and TRBJ1-1, with D possibly TRBD1 on 5 matching bases. This CDR3 region has 12 residues. CDR1 SEHNR and CDR2 FQNEAQ come from the germline V gene (reference sequence). V lost 0 bases to trimming and J lost 6 bases, with 5 bases between them. CDR3 nucleotide sequence: TGTGCCAGCAGCTTAGCGACAGCTGAAGCTTTCTTT. Residues: CASSLATAEAFF.

The V and J genes are TRBV20-1 and TRBJ2-1; TRBD2 agrees at 10 bases. The CDR3 is 17 amino acids. The junction had 8 bases not matched to a gene; V was cut back by 3 bases and J by 0 bases. Germline CDR1 and CDR2: DFQATT and SNEGSKA (reference sequence). The CDR3 protein is CSASSIAGGHSYNEQFF. CDR3 nucleotide sequence: TGCAGTGCTAGTTCAATAGCGGGGGGTCACTCCTACAATGAGCAGTTCTTC.

The J gene is TRBJ2-1, the V gene TRBV6-5, with 11 bases aligning to TRBD2. V was pared by 2 bases and J by 7 bases, with 7 bases of the junction left unmatched. Germline lookup yields CDR1 MNHEY and CDR2 SVGAGI. This CDR3 region has 16 residues. The CDR3 reads CASSYPIAGGQNEQFF. The CDR3 region has the DNA TGTGCCAGCAGTTACCCAATAGCGGGGGGGCAGAATGAGCAGTTCTTC.

Only a few counts were recorded for this clone. The V and J genes are TRBV11-2 and TRBJ1-5; tentative D call: TRBD1 (5 bases). V dropped 1 base and J dropped 0 bases, with 7 bases sitting between them. The CDR3 spans 15 residues. Germline CDR1 SGHAT, CDR2 FQNNGV. CDR3 sequence reads: CASSLGGDSNQPQHF. DNA for the CDR3: TGTGCCAGCAGCTTAGGGGGGGATAGCAATCAGCCCCAGCATTTT.

The chain employs TRBV6-6 and TRBJ1-1; 9 nucleotides line up with TRBD1. CDR3 length equals 13 residues. After removal of 5 bases from V and 5 bases from J, the junction contained 3 bases not matched to a gene. Germline CDR1 and CDR2: MNHNY and SVGAGI (reference sequence). CDR3 in DNA: TGTGCCAGCAGTACACAGGGGGCGACTGAAGCTTTCTTT. Residues: CASSTQGATEAFF.

V usage is TRBV6-1 and J usage is TRBJ1-2, with a weak D call TRBD1 (6 bases). This CDR3 region has 14 residues. V lost 1 base to trimming and J lost 7 bases, with 13 bases between them. Per the germline V gene, CDR1 is MNHNS and CDR2 is SASEGT. The CDR3 DNA is TGTGCCAGCAGTGAAGGAGGGGTACAGGGTGGCTACACCTTC. Residues: CASSEGGVQGGYTF.

The CDR3 here is CASSYVGTGGSGELFF. CDR3 bases: TGTGCCAGCAGTTACGTAGGGACAGGGGGCTCCGGGGAGCTGTTTTTT. V is TRBV6-6 and J is TRBJ2-2; 12 bases line up with TRBD1. Germline V lookup: CDR1 MNHNY, CDR2 SVGAGI (reference sequence). CDR3 length equals 16 residues. J lost 6 bases, V lost 2 bases, and 4 bases had no gene match.

The V gene is TRBV5-8, the J gene TRBJ1-1; D uncertain. There are 13 residues in the CDR3. Trimming shortened V by 1 base and J by 1 base, and 5 bases separated the two germline ends. CDR1 and CDR2 (germline): SGHTS, YDEGEE. CDR3 sequence: CASSLNRNTEAFF. CDR3 coding DNA: TGTGCCAGCAGCTTGAACAGGAACACTGAAGCTTTCTTT.

This chain joins TRBV5-1 and TRBJ1-1; 7 nucleotides match TRBD1. The V and J ends lost 3 bases and 11 bases, in that order; junction bases with no gene match: 10. CDR1 SGHRS and CDR2 YFSETQ come from the germline V gene. The CDR3 covers 13 residues. The CDR3: CASSSQQGRGAFF. In nucleotides, the CDR3 is TGCGCCAGCAGCTCGCAACAGGGGAGAGGGGCTTTCTTT.

This clone was counted between two and nine times. The chain carries TRBV3-1 (or the pseudogene TRBV3-2) and TRBJ2-1; TRBD1 agrees at 11 bases. V dropped 2 bases and J dropped 6; count of bases not matched to a gene: 6. The V gene's germline CDR1 is LGHDT and CDR2 YNNKEL (reference sequence). This CDR3 is 16 amino acids long. This chain's CDR3 is CASSQFGQGAANEQFF. The CDR3 nucleotides read TGTGCCAGCAGCCAATTTGGACAGGGGGCAGCCAATGAGCAGTTCTTC.

There are a few counts of this clone. V is TRBV5-6 and J is TRBJ1-2; the D is unclear. Germline CDR1 is SGHDT and CDR2 is YYEEEE. V lost 0 bases and J 4 bases, leaving 10 bases between the germline ends. This CDR3 is 14 amino acids long. CDR3 DNA: TGTGCCAGCAGCTTGGGTCAGGAAAGCTATGGCTACACCTTC. Encoded protein: CASSLGQESYGYTF.

The chain carries TRBV28 and TRBJ1-2, with D unresolved. The CDR3 is 12 amino acids. Germline lookup yields CDR1 MDHEN and CDR2 SYDVKM. The V and J ends lost 6 bases and 8 bases respectively, with 13 bases between them. CDR3 in DNA: TGTGCCAGCAGCCTTATTGTTGGCGGCTACACCTTC. This encodes CASSLIVGGYTF.

The rearrangement joins TRBV3-1 (or the pseudogene TRBV3-2) to TRBJ2-3; 8 bases fit TRBD2. V was clipped by 1 base and J by 2 bases; unmatched bases: 5. Germline V gene sequence: CDR1 LGHDT, CDR2 YNNKEL (reference sequence). This CDR3 contains 16 residues. Written as DNA, the CDR3 is TGTGCCAGCAGCCAAGGTGGCGGGGGGATCACAGATACGCAGTATTTT. It specifies CASSQGGGGITDTQYF.

The chain links TRBV7-9 to TRBJ2-3; 10 nucleotides align to TRBD2. Germline loops: CDR1 SEHNR, CDR2 FQNEAQ (reference sequence). The CDR3 is 15 residues long. Unmatched junction bases numbered 7, after V lost 2 bases and J lost 8 bases. This CDR3 reads CASSLFLAGVGTQYF. The CDR3 nucleotides are TGTGCCAGCAGCTTATTTCTAGCGGGGGTCGGTACGCAGTATTTT. The whole variable domain, remainder taken from reference TRBV7-9 and TRBJ2-3, is DTGVSQNPRHKITKRGQNVTFRCDPISEHNRLYWYRQTLGQGPEFLTYFQNEAQLEKSRLLSDRFSAERPKGSFSTLEIQRTEQGDSAMYLCASSLFLAGVGTQYFGPGTRLTVL.

The chain uses TRBV3-1 (or the pseudogene TRBV3-2) and TRBJ2-5; D is perhaps TRBD1 (5 bases). The CDR3 length is 17 residues. CDR1 LGHDT and CDR2 YNNKEL come from the germline V gene (reference sequence). V dropped 4 bases and J dropped 2 bases, with 20 bases sitting between them. DNA for the CDR3: TGTGCCAGCAGCCTCCCCCTCCAGGACAAATTACAAGAGACCCAGTACTTC. The encoded protein is CASSLPLQDKLQETQYF.